The present TCR beta chain was sequenced within a study of cytomegalovirus exposure and HLA in healthy donors. Germline CDR1 and CDR2: ENHRY and SYGVKD. V lost 4 bases to trimming and J lost 2 bases; unmatched junction nucleotides: 3. This CDR3 spans 15 amino acids. Primers: 60 Vbeta forward and 13 Jbeta reverse. Clones were sequenced by immunoSEQ multiplex PCR, and TCRdb holds only the in-frame ones, with some missing. The sample shows more than 150,000 clones, about 80% of them seen only once. Sample: PBMCs. The receptor was derived from a woman aged 45-65 years in good health and CMV-seropositive. The chain uses TRBV10-3 and TRBJ2-3, with 10 bases identical to TRBD2. CDR3 region: CAISGLAGLTDTQYF. Here the CDR3 DNA reads TGTGCCATCAGTGGACTAGCGGGCCTCACAGATACGCAGTATTTT.